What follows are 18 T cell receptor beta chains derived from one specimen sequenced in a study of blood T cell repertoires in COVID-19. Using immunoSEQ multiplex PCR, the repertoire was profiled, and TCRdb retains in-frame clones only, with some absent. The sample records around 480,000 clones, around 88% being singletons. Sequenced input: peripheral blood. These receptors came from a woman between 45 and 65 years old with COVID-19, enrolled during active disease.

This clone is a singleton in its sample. The CDR3 loop is CASSLGQGWAKNIQYF. CDR3 nucleotides: TGTGCCAGCAGCTTAGGACAGGGTTGGGCCAAAAACATTCAGTACTTC. V and J are TRBV11-2 and TRBJ2-4, with 7 bases matching TRBD1. Germline assignment: CDR1 SGHAT and CDR2 FQNNGV. This CDR3 is 16 amino acids long. V dropped 1 base and J dropped 1; count of bases not matched to a gene: 4. The whole variable domain, filled in from reference TRBV11-2 and TRBJ2-4, reads EAGVAQSPRYKIIEKRQSVAFWCNPISGHATLYWYQQILGQGPKLLIQFQNNGVVDDSQLPKDRFSAERLKGVDSTLKIQPAKLEDSAVYLCASSLGQGWAKNIQYFGAGTRLSVL.

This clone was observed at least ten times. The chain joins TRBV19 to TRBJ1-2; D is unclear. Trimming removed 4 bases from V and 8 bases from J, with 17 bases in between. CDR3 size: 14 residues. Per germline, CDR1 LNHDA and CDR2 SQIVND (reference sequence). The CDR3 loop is CASSTPGLFWGYTF. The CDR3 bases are TGTGCCAGTAGTACCCCCGGGTTATTCTGGGGCTACACCTTC. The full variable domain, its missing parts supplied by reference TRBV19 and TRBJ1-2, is DGGITQSPKYLFRKEGQNVTLSCEQNLNHDAMYWYRQDPGQGLRLIYYSQIVNDFQKGDIAEGYSVSREKKESFPLTVTSAQKNPTAFYLCASSTPGLFWGYTFGSGTRLTVV.

CDR3 DNA sequence: TGTGCCAGCAGTTATATACGGGGGGGCACAGATACGCAGTATTTT. Translating gives CASSYIRGGTDTQYF. V is TRBV6-5 and J is TRBJ2-3, with 7 bases that match TRBD2. V lost 3 bases to trimming and J lost 1 base; unmatched junction nucleotides: 4. Germline CDR1 reads MNHEY; CDR2 reads SVGAGI. The CDR3 covers 15 residues.

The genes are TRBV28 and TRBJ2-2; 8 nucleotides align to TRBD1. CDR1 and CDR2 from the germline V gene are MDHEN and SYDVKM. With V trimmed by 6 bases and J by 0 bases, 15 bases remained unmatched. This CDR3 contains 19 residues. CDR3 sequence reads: CASRRYSPEDRANTGELFF. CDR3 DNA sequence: TGTGCCAGCAGACGATACTCACCCGAGGACAGGGCGAACACCGGGGAGCTGTTTTTT.

The CDR3 protein is CASSPSPERGGELFF. In DNA, the CDR3 is TGTGCCAGCAGCCCTTCGCCCGAGCGGGGCGGGGAGCTGTTTTTT. This chain connects TRBV11-1 to TRBJ2-2; 7 bases agree with TRBD2. V gave up 5 bases and J gave up 7 bases; unmatched junction bases: 10. This CDR3 contains 15 residues. The V gene's germline CDR1 is SGHAT and CDR2 FQDESV (reference sequence).

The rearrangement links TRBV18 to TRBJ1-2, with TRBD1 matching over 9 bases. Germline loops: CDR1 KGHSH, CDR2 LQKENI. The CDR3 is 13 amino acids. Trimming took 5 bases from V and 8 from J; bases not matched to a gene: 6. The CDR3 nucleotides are TGTGCCAGCTCATCACAGGGGGCTCAGGGCTACACCTTC. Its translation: CASSSQGAQGYTF. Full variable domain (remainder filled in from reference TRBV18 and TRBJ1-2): NAGVMQNPRHLVRRRGQEARLRCSPMKGHSHVYWYRQLPEEGLKFMVYLQKENIIDESGMPKERFSAEFPKEGPSILRIQQVVRGDSAAYFCASSSQGAQGYTFGSGTRLTVV.

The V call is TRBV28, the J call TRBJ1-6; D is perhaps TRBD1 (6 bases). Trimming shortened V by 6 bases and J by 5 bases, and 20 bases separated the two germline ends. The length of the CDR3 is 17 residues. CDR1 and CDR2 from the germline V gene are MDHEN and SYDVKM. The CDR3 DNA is TGTGCCAGCAGCCTCGGACAGAACCAAGACCATAATTCACCCCTCCACTTT. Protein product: CASSLGQNQDHNSPLHF.

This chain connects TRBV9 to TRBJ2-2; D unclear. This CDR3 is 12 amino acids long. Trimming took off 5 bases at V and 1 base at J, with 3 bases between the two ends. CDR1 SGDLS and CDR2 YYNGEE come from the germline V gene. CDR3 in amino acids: CASRRNTGELFF. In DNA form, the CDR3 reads TGTGCCAGCAGGCGGAACACCGGGGAGCTGTTTTTT.

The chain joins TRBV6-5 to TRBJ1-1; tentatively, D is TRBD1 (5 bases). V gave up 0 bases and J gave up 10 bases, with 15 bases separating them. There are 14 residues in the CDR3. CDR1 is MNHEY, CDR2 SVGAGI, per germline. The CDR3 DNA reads TGTGCCAGCAGTTACTCGCCCGCCCAGGGTAGAGCTTTCTTT. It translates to CASSYSPAQGRAFF.

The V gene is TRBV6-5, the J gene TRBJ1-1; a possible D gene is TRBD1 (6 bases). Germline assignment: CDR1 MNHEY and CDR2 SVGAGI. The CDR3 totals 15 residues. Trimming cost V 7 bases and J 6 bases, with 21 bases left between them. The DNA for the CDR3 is TGTGCCAGCACCCCGGAGGGGGGGGGTTTGTCTGAAGCTTTCTTT. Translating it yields CASTPEGGGLSEAFF.

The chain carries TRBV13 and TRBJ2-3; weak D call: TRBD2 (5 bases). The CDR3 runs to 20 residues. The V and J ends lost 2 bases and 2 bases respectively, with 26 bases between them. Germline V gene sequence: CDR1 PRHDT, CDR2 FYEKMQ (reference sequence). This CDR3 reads CASSLSFRGKLTPVTDTQYF. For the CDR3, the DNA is TGTGCCAGCAGCTTATCTTTTCGGGGAAAACTAACACCCGTCACAGATACGCAGTATTTT.

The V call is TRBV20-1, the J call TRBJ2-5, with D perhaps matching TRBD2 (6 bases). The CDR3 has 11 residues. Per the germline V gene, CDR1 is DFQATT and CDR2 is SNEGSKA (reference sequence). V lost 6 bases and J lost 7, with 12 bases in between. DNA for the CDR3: TGCAGTGCCCCGTCGGGGGTGACCCAGTACTTC. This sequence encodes CSAPSGVTQYF.

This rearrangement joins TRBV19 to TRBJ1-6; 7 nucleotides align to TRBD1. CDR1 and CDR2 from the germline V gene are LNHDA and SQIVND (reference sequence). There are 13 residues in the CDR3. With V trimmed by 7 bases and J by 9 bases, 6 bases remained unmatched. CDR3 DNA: TGTGCCAGTAAGGCAGGGGGGACTTCACCCCTCCACTTT. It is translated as CASKAGGTSPLHF.

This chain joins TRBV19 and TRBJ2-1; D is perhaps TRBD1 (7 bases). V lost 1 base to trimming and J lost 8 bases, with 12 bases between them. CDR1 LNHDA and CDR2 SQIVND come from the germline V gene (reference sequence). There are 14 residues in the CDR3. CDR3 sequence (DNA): TGTGCCAGTAGTATAGGGGCCAGGGGGGATGAGCAGTTCTTC. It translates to CASSIGARGDEQFF.

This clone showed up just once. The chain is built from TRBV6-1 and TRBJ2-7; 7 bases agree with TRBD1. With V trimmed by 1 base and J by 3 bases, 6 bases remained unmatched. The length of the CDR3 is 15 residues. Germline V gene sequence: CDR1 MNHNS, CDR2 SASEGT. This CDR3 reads CASSEGAGTVYEQYF. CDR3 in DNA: TGTGCCAGCAGTGAAGGGGCAGGGACAGTCTACGAGCAGTACTTC.

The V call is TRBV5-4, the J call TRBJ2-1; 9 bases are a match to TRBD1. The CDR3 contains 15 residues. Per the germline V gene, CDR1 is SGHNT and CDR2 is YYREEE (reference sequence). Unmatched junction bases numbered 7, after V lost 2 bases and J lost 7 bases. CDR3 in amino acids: CASSFGQGMLNEQFF. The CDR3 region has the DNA TGTGCCAGCAGCTTCGGACAGGGGATGTTAAATGAGCAGTTCTTC.

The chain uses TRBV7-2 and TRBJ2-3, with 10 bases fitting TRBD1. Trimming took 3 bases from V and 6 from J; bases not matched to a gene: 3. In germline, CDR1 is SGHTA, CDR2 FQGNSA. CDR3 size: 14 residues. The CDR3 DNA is TGTGCCAGCAGCTTCGACAGGGGGCTTGATACGCAGTATTTT. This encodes CASSFDRGLDTQYF.

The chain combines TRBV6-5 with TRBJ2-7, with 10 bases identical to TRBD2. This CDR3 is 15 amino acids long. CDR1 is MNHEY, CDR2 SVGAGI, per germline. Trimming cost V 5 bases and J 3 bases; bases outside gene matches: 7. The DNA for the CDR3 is TGTGCCAGCAGTCCAGGGATAGCGGGGGGCTACGAGCAGTACTTC. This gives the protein CASSPGIAGGYEQYF.